This entry is about one TCR beta chain. Its antigen is undetermined. This could be a read error, since a much larger clone is one nucleotide away. The data derive from a study of T cell repertoires in cytomegalovirus infection. MiXCR, applied by TCRdb to the reads, yields one record per CDR3 protein. Of approximately 76,000 distinct CDR3 sequences in the sample, around 3.5% were seen once. This CDR3 contains 13 residues. Overall study results and limits: Ex vivo responses were dominated by HLA-C-restricted CMV-specific TCR beta clonotypes.

This clonotype was sampled from a human donor in good health (CMV status not recorded). Some clones in this sample may be carry-over from other donors' samples. The V gene is TRBV12-3 or TRBV12-4, the J gene TRBJ1-5, with a weak D call TRBD1 (5 bases). Sample: PBMCs. The DNA of the CDR3 is TGTGCCAGCAGTTTGCCGGGGGAGACGCCCCGGCATTTT. Encoded protein: CASSLPGETPRHF.